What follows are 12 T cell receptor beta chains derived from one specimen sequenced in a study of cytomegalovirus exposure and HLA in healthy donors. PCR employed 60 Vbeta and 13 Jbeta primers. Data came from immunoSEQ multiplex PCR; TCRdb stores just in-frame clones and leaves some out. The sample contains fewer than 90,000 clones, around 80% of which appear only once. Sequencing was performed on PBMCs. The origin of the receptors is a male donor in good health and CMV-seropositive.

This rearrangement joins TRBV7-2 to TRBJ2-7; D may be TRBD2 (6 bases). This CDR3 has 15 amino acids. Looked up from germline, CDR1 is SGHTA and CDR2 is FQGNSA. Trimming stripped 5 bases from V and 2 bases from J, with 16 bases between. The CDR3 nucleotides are TGTGCCAGCAGCCGAGTCCCTACGGGGGCCTACGAGCAGTACTTC. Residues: CASSRVPTGAYEQYF.

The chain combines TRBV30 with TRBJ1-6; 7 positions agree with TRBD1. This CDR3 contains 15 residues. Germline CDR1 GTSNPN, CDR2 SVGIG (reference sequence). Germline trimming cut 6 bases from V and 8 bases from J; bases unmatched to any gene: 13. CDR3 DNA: TGTGCCTGCCCCCGCCTGACAGGGAATGATTCACCCCTCCACTTT. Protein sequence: CACPRLTGNDSPLHF. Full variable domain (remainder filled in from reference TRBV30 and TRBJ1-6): SQTIHQWPATLVQPVGSPLSLECTVEGTSNPNLYWYRQAAGRGLQLLFYSVGIGQISSEVPQNLSASRPQDRQFILSSKKLLLSDSGFYLCACPRLTGNDSPLHFGNGTRLTVT.

DNA of the CDR3: TGCGCCAGCAGCTTGGGGACTAGCGTGGTTGAGCAGTTCTTC. Residues: CASSLGTSVVEQFF. The chain carries TRBV5-1 and TRBJ2-1; 9 bases align to TRBD2. The CDR3 is 14 residues long. Germline V gene lookup returns CDR1 SGHRS and CDR2 YFSETQ. J lost 9 bases, V lost 0 bases, and 4 bases had no gene match.

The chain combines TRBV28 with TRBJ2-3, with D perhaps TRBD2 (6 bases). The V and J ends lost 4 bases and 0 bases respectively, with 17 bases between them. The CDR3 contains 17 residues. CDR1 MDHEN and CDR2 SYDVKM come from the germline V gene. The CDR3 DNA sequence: TGTGCCAGCAGTTCTGACCTAGCGCCTGAGAGCACAGATACGCAGTATTTT. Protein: CASSSDLAPESTDTQYF.

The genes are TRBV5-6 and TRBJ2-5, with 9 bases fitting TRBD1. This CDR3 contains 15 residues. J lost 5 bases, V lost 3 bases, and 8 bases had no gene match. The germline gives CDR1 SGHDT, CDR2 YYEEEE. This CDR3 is CASSSGTGWGETQYF. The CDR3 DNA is TGTGCCAGCAGCTCCGGGACAGGGTGGGGGGAGACCCAGTACTTC.

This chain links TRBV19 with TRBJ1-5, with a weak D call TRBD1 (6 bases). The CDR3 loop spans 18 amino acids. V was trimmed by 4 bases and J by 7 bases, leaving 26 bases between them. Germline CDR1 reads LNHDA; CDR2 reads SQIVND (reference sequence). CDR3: CASSSYPGQGRKVQPQHF. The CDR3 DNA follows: TGTGCCAGTAGTAGCTACCCGGGACAAGGTCGGAAAGTACAGCCCCAGCATTTT.

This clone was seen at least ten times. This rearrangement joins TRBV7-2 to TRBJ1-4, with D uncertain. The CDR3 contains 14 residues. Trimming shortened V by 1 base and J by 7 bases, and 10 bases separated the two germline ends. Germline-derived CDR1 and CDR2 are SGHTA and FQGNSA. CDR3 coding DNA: TGTGCCAGCAGCTTAGACGGTGCTGCTGAAAAACTGTTTTTT. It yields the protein CASSLDGAAEKLFF.

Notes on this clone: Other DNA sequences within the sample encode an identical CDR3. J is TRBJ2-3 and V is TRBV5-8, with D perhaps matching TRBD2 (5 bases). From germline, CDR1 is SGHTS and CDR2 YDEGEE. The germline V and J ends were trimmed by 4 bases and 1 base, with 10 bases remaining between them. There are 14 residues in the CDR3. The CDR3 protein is CASSRGQGTDTQYF. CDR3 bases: TGTGCCAGCAGCCGCGGGCAGGGCACAGATACGCAGTATTTT.

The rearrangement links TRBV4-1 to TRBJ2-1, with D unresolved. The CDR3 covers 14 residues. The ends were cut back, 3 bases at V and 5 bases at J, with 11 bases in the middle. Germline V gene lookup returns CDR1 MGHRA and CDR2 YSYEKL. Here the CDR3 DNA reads TGCGCCAGCAGCCACCCACTTCGAAACAATGAGCAGTTCTTC. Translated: CASSHPLRNNEQFF.

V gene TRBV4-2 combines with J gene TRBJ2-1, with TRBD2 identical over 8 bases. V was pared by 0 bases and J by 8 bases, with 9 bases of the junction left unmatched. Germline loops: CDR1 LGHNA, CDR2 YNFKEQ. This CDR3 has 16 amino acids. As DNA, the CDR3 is TGTGCCAGCAGCCAAGATCCCGGGAGGGCTGGGTATGAGCAGTTCTTC. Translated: CASSQDPGRAGYEQFF.

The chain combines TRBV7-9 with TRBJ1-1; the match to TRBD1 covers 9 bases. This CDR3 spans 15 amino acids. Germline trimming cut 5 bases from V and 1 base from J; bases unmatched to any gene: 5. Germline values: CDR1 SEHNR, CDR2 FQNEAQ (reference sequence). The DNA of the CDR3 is TGTGCCAGCAGCCTCGGGACAGGGAAGAACACTGAAGCTTTCTTT. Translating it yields CASSLGTGKNTEAFF.

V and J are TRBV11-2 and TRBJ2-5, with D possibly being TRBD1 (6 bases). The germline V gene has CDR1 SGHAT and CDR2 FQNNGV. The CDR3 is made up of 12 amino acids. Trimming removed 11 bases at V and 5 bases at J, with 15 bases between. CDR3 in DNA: TGTGCCGACTCAGGGGTCGATGAGACCCAGTACTTC. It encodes CADSGVDETQYF.